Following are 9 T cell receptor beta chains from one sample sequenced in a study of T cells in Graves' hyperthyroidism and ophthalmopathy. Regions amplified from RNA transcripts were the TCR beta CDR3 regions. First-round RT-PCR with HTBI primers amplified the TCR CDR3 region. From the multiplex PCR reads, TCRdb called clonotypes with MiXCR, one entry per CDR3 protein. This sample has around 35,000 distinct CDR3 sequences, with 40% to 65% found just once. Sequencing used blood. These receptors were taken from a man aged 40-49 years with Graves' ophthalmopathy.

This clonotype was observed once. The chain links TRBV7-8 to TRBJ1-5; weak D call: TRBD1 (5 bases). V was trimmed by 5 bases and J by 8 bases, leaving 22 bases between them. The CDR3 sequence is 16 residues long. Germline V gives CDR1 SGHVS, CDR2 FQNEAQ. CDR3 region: CASSRSGTRNNEPQHF. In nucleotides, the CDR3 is TGTGCCAGCAGCAGATCCGGGACTAGAAATAATGAGCCCCAGCATTTT.

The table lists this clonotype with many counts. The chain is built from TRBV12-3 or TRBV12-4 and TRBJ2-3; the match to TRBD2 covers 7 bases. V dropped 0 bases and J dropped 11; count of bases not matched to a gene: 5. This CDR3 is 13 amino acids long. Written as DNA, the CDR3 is TGTGCCAGCAGTTTAGCCCGAGGCGGGGGGCAGTATTTT. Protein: CASSLARGGGQYF.

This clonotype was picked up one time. The CDR3 bases are TGTGCCAGTACCGTACCCGGGAGGCCCCTATGGTTCTTC. Translating gives CASTVPGRPLWFF. This chain joins TRBV19 and TRBJ2-1; 7 bases fit TRBD2. The CDR3 length is 13 residues. The J segment lost 15 bases and the V segment lost 7 bases, leaving 15 bases of the junction unmatched. CDR1 and CDR2 from the germline V gene are LNHDA and SQIVND (reference sequence). Combining the CDR3 with reference TRBV19 and TRBJ2-1 gives the whole variable domain DGGITQSPKYLFRKEGQNVTLSCEQNLNHDAMYWYRQDPGQGLRLIYYSQIVNDFQKGDIAEGYSVSREKKESFPLTVTSAQKNPTAFYLCASTVPGRPLWFFGPGTRLTVL.

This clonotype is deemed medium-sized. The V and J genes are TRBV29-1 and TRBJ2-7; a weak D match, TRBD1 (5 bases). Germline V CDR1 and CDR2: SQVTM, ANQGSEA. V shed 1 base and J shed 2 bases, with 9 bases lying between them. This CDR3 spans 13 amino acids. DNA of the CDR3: TGCAGCGTTGAAGGGCAGGGCACCTACGAGCAGTACTTC. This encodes CSVEGQGTYEQYF.

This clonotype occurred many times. CDR3 amino acids: CASSYPSTDTQYF. CDR3 nucleotides: TGTGCCAGCAGCTACCCTAGCACAGATACGCAGTATTTT. The chain recombines TRBV7-2 with TRBJ2-3; no firm D call. Per the germline V gene, CDR1 is SGHTA and CDR2 is FQGNSA. The V and J ends lost 4 bases and 0 bases respectively, with 5 bases between them. CDR3 length: 13 residues.

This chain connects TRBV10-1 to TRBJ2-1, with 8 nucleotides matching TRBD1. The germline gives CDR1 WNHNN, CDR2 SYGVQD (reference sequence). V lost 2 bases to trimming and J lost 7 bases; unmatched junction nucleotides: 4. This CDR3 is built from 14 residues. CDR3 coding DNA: TGCGCCAGCAGTGAGGACAGGGGTAGTAATGAGCAGTTCTTC. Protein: CASSEDRGSNEQFF.

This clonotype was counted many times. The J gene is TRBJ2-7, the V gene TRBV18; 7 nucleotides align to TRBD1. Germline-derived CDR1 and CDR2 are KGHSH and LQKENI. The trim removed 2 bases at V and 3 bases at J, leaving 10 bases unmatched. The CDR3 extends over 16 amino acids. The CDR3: CASSPGTGARGYEQYF. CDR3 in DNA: TGTGCCAGCTCACCAGGCACAGGGGCTCGCGGCTACGAGCAGTACTTC.

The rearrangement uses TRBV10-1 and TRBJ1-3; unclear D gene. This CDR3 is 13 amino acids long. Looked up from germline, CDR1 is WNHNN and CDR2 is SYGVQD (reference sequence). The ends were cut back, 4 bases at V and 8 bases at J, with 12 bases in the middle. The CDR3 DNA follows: TGCGCCAGCAGTGGGACCGAATTGGACACCATATATTTT. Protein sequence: CASSGTELDTIYF.

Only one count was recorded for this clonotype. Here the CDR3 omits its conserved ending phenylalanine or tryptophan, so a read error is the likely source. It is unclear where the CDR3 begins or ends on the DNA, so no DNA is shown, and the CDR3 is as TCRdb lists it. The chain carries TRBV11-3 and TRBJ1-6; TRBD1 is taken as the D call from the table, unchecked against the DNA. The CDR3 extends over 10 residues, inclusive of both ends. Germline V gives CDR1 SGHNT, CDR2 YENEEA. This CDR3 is CASSLDQKGQ.